A selection of T cell receptor beta chains follows, all from one sample in a study of T cell responses to AZD1222 COVID-19 vaccine. Profiling relied on immunoSEQ multiplex PCR, and the TCRdb table lists in-frame clones only, not all of them. The sample contains roughly 85,000 clones, around nine tenths of which appear only once. Here the sequenced sample was peripheral blood, taken 28 days after the second AZD1222 dose. The receptor source for this set is an adult who received the AZD1222 COVID-19 vaccine. Each CDR3 is given with its conserved first and last residue. The D gene is left open where the match is weak. Rows may omit the clone size; those that give it use once, few, many or a size class.

CDR3aa,CDR3nt,v_gene,d_gene,abundance,j_gene
CASSLGWGATTDTQYF,TGTGCCAGCAGCTTAGGATGGGGGGCCACAACAGATACGCAGTATTTT,TRBV7-8,.,.,TRBJ2-3
CATSDPRSSGRLGDTQYF,TGTGCCACCAGTGACCCCCGGTCTAGCGGGAGGCTTGGTGATACGCAGTATTTT,TRBV24-1,TRBD2,once,TRBJ2-3
CASGLTTNAQPQHF,TGTGCTAGTGGTTTGACAACAAACGCTCAGCCCCAGCATTTT,TRBV12-5,.,.,TRBJ1-5
CASSLGQGAVKLFF,TGTGCCAGCAGCTTGGGACAGGGGGCTGTGAAACTGTTTTTT,TRBV5-4,TRBD1,.,TRBJ1-4
CASSSLGLAGTGELFF,TGTGCCAGCAGCTCCCTAGGACTAGCAGGCACCGGGGAGCTGTTTTTT,TRBV7-3,TRBD2,.,TRBJ2-2
CAISYRGTEAFF,TGTGCCATCAGTTACAGAGGCACTGAAGCTTTCTTT,TRBV10-3,.,.,TRBJ1-1
CASSSGTPDTQYF,TGTGCCAGTAGTTCCGGGACCCCAGATACGCAGTATTTT,TRBV19,.,.,TRBJ2-3
CASSVDGGSDTQYF,TGTGCCAGCAGCGTAGATGGCGGGAGTGATACGCAGTATTTT,TRBV9,TRBD2,.,TRBJ2-3
CASSQDAGGADTQYF,TGTGCCAGCAGCCAAGACGCGGGGGGGGCAGATACGCAGTATTTT,TRBV14,TRBD2,.,TRBJ2-3
CASSFDFGNEQFF,TGTGCCAGCAGCTTTGACTTTGGCAATGAGCAGTTCTTC,TRBV5-4,.,.,TRBJ2-1
CASSQYRQTYEQYF,TGTGCCAGCAGCCAATACCGACAGACCTACGAGCAGTACTTC,TRBV7-8,.,few,TRBJ2-7
CASSVTVHTEAFF,TGTGCCAGCAGCGTGACGGTACACACTGAAGCTTTCTTT,TRBV9,.,.,TRBJ1-1
CASSLASSGNTIYF,TGTGCCAGCAGCTTGGCATCCTCTGGAAACACCATATATTTT,TRBV7-8,.,.,TRBJ1-3
CASSLGPNYGYTF,TGTGCCAGCAGCTTAGGACCTAACTATGGCTACACCTTC,TRBV7-8,.,.,TRBJ1-2
CASRAGYSGNTIYF,TGTGCCAGCAGGGCGGGTTACTCTGGAAACACCATATATTTT,TRBV2,.,.,TRBJ1-3
CAISEVRAYEQYF,TGTGCCATCAGTGAAGTCAGGGCCTACGAGCAGTACTTC,TRBV10-3,.,.,TRBJ2-7
CASSPDPRGPSPYEQYF,TGTGCCAGCAGCCCGGACCCCAGGGGGCCGTCCCCCTACGAGCAGTACTTC,TRBV11-2,TRBD1,.,TRBJ2-7